Listed here is a single T cell receptor beta chain. This entry is derived from a study of blood T cell repertoires in COVID-19. Study information: Acute-phase and convalescent COVID-19 samples originated in the United States, Italy and Spain.

The protocol was immunoSEQ multiplex PCR, while the TCRdb copy is restricted to in-frame clones and leaves out a portion. The sample has roughly 170,000 clones, more than 70% seen once. In germline, CDR1 is LGHDT, CDR2 YNNKEL (reference sequence). The CDR3 runs to 16 residues. V gave up 1 base and J gave up 5 bases, with 12 bases separating them. The genes are TRBV3-1 (or the pseudogene TRBV3-2) and TRBJ1-6; D gene uncertain. What was sequenced was PBMCs or T cells enriched from blood (not recorded which). This receptor was obtained from a man between 60 and 75 years old who had recovered from COVID-19. The CDR3 loop is CASSQGSGWDNSPLHF. CDR3 in DNA: TGTGCCAGCAGCCAAGGGAGCGGCTGGGATAATTCACCCCTCCACTTT.